The 20 T cell receptor beta chains below all came from one sample that was sequenced in a study of regulatory T cells in long-lasting Graves disease. Assembly of TCR beta libraries relied on iRepertoire HTBI primers together with Arm-PCR of CDR3 regions. TCRdb reprocessed the multiplex PCR reads via MiXCR and lists one record per CDR3 protein. The sample holds hundreds of thousands of distinct CDR3 sequences, about 15% seen once. Time point indicated: newly diagnosed GD, antithyroid drugs for less than 3 months. With RNA extracted from PBMCs as input, the TCR library was made. The sample was also reused in another study, on T cells in Graves' hyperthyroidism and ophthalmopathy.

The material was peripheral blood mononuclear cells (PBMCs), obtained at new diagnosis, from a patient treated with antithyroid drugs. These receptors were obtained from a woman aged 35 to 59 with Graves disease.

This clonotype was counted at least ten times. The V and J genes are TRBV5-1 and TRBJ2-3, with 9 bases aligning to TRBD2. Trimming took 0 bases from V and 1 from J; bases not matched to a gene: 3. Germline CDR1 is SGHRS and CDR2 is YFSETQ. The CDR3 is made up of 16 amino acids. CDR3 nucleotide sequence: TGCGCCAGCAGCTTGGAGGTAGCGGGGGGCACAGATACGCAGTATTTT. As protein: CASSLEVAGGTDTQYF.

The V call is TRBV28, the J call TRBJ1-4; D is unresolved. The V and J ends lost 6 bases and 0 bases respectively, with 5 bases between them. This CDR3 has 13 residues. Per the germline V gene, CDR1 is MDHEN and CDR2 is SYDVKM. This chain's CDR3 is CASRVPTNEKLFF. CDR3 DNA sequence: TGTGCCAGCAGGGTCCCAACTAATGAAAAACTGTTTTTT.

This clonotype was detected many times. The chain combines TRBV3-1 with TRBJ1-1; TRBD1 is a possible D gene (5 bases). The CDR3 is 14 amino acids. Trimming took off 2 bases at V and 7 bases at J, with 14 bases between the two ends. The germline V gene encodes CDR1 LGHDT and CDR2 YNNKEL (reference sequence). The CDR3 DNA reads as TGTGCCAGCAGCCAAACTTACTGGGGGGGTGAAGCTTTCTTT. Translated: CASSQTYWGGEAFF.

V usage is TRBV2 and J usage is TRBJ2-6; D is possibly TRBD2 (6 bases). Per germline, CDR1 SNHLY and CDR2 FYNNEI. V lost 8 bases and J 2 bases, leaving 16 bases between the germline ends. This CDR3 spans 16 amino acids. CDR3 sequence (DNA): TGTGCCAGCGTGGGAGGAAGGGGCACTGGGGCCAACGTCCTGACTTTC. It yields the protein CASVGGRGTGANVLTF.

The CDR3 coding sequence is TGTGCCAGCATGAGGGGGCTCTCCTATAATTCACCCCTCCACTTT. This gives the protein CASMRGLSYNSPLHF. The gene calls are TRBV6-1 and TRBJ1-6, with 7 bases identical to TRBD1. Germline CDR1 MNHNS, CDR2 SASEGT. The CDR3 is 15 residues long. With V trimmed by 7 bases and J by 0 bases, 3 bases remained unmatched.

DNA for the CDR3: TGTGCCTGGAAAACGGGACAGCCAAATCAGCCCCAGCATTTT. It encodes CAWKTGQPNQPQHF. The chain is built from TRBV30 and TRBJ1-5, with TRBD1 matching over 7 bases. Losses at the gene ends were 4 bases for V and 4 bases for J; bases not matched to a gene: 7. Per germline, CDR1 GTSNPN and CDR2 SVGIG (reference sequence). The CDR3 covers 14 residues. Combining the CDR3 with reference TRBV30 and TRBJ1-5 gives the whole variable domain SQTIHQWPATLVQPVGSPLSLECTVEGTSNPNLYWYRQAAGRGLQLLFYSVGIGQISSEVPQNLSASRPQDRQFILSSKKLLLSDSGFYLCAWKTGQPNQPQHFGDGTRLSIL.

This clonotype was counted a few times. V usage is TRBV15 and J usage is TRBJ1-5; D is possibly TRBD1 (6 bases). CDR3 length: 16 amino acids. V was clipped by 0 bases and J by 3 bases, with 12 bases between them. CDR1 is LNHNV and CDR2 is YYDKDF in the germline V gene (reference sequence). CDR3 sequence: CATSRDNTGYNQPQHF. The CDR3 DNA follows: TGTGCCACCAGCAGAGACAACACAGGGTACAATCAGCCCCAGCATTTT.

This clonotype was seen many times. The chain carries TRBV7-3 and TRBJ2-1, with D perhaps TRBD2 (6 bases). The V and J ends lost 5 bases and 6 bases respectively, with 20 bases between them. There are 16 residues in the CDR3. In germline, CDR1 is SGHTA, CDR2 FQGTGA. The CDR3 nucleotides are TGTGCCAGCAGCCCTCGGGGCGGGGAGTTGCTCAATGAGCAGTTCTTC. This encodes CASSPRGGELLNEQFF. Full variable domain (outside the CDR3, taken from reference TRBV7-3 and TRBJ2-1): GAGVSQTPSNKVTEKGKYVELRCDPISGHTALYWYRQSLGQGPEFLIYFQGTGAADDSGLPNDRFFAVRPEGSVSTLKIQRTERGDSAVYLCASSPRGGELLNEQFFGPGTRLTVL.

This clonotype was seen at least ten times. The chain recombines TRBV20-1 with TRBJ2-3, with 12 bases that match TRBD2. The CDR3 runs 14 residues. V lost 4 bases, J lost 10 bases, and 9 bases stayed unmatched. Per germline, CDR1 DFQATT and CDR2 SNEGSKA (reference sequence). The CDR3 is CSATPSGGARAQYF. The DNA for the CDR3 is TGCAGTGCTACTCCTAGCGGGGGGGCCAGGGCGCAGTATTTT.

The chain is built from TRBV2 and TRBJ2-7, with D possibly being TRBD1 (5 bases). The CDR3 sequence is 14 residues long. CDR1 is SNHLY, CDR2 FYNNEI, per germline. The germline V and J ends were trimmed by 6 bases and 6 bases, with 18 bases remaining between them. CDR3 loop: CASRKQEPVGEQYF. The CDR3 nucleotides read TGTGCCAGCAGAAAACAGGAGCCCGTGGGCGAGCAGTACTTC.

This clonotype was seen many times. The V call is TRBV2, the J call TRBJ2-3; 8 nucleotides agree with TRBD1. This CDR3 is 17 amino acids long. V dropped 6 bases and J dropped 3; count of bases not matched to a gene: 14. Germline values: CDR1 SNHLY, CDR2 FYNNEI. This chain's CDR3 is CASRPPYYRGRTDTQYF. The DNA of the CDR3 is TGTGCCAGCAGACCTCCCTACTACAGGGGGAGGACAGATACGCAGTATTTT.

This clonotype has ten or more counts. V gene TRBV11-3 combines with J gene TRBJ1-1; a possible D gene is TRBD1 (5 bases). Trimming took off 5 bases at V and 1 base at J, with 5 bases between the two ends. Germline V gene sequence: CDR1 SGHNT, CDR2 YENEEA. There are 12 residues in the CDR3. The CDR3 DNA is TGTGCCAGCAGCGGGGGGAACACTGAAGCTTTCTTT. Protein: CASSGGNTEAFF. The full variable domain, rest sourced from reference TRBV11-3 and TRBJ1-1, is EAGVVQSPRYKIIEKKQPVAFWCNPISGHNTLYWYLQNLGQGPELLIRYENEEAVDDSQLPKDRFSAERLKGVDSTLKIQPAELGDSAVYLCASSGGNTEAFFGQGTRLTVV.

The table lists this clonotype with many counts. The rearrangement uses TRBV2 and TRBJ1-1; tentative D call: TRBD1 (5 bases). Trimming removed 7 bases at V and 5 bases at J, with 14 bases between. The germline CDR1 and CDR2 sequences are SNHLY and FYNNEI. CDR3 length equals 13 residues. The CDR3 loop is CASTAGVWTEAFF. CDR3 nucleotides: TGTGCCAGCACTGCGGGGGTCTGGACTGAAGCTTTCTTT.

This clonotype was observed a handful of times. J is TRBJ1-2 and V is TRBV12-5; possibly TRBD1 for D (6 bases). The CDR3 is made up of 16 amino acids. Trimming stripped 7 bases from V and 8 bases from J, with 26 bases between. The germline V gene encodes CDR1 LGHNT and CDR2 FRNRAP. The CDR3 loop is CASDLKTELPTGGYTF. Here the CDR3 DNA reads TGTGCTAGTGATCTAAAGACGGAACTCCCGACAGGAGGCTACACCTTC. The complete variable domain, with remaining parts taken from reference TRBV12-5 and TRBJ1-2, reads DARVTQTPRHKVTEMGQEVTMRCQPILGHNTVFWYRQTMMQGLELLAYFRNRAPLDDSGMPKDRFSAEMPDATLATLKIQPSEPRDSAVYFCASDLKTELPTGGYTFGSGTRLTVV.

This clonotype was recorded many times. The genes are TRBV18 and TRBJ1-5; D might be TRBD1 (6 bases). The CDR3 runs to 15 residues. Germline V gene data show CDR1 as KGHSH and CDR2 as LQKENI. V was cut by 2 bases and J by 6 bases, with 14 bases left in between. CDR3 in amino acids: CASSPVEGEAQPQHF. CDR3 sequence (DNA): TGTGCCAGCTCACCAGTCGAGGGGGAGGCTCAGCCCCAGCATTTT.

This clonotype turned up a few times. The chain employs TRBV6-1 and TRBJ2-1; D is ambiguous. The CDR3 loop spans 14 amino acids. The germline V gene has CDR1 MNHNS and CDR2 SASEGT. Trimming took 2 bases from V and 8 from J, leaving 13 bases between them. This CDR3 is CASSEFGSRDEQFF. As DNA, the CDR3 is TGTGCCAGCAGTGAATTTGGGTCGAGAGATGAGCAGTTCTTC.

This clonotype was observed a few times. The junction departs from germline at one end; a sequencing error may be responsible. The chain uses TRBV12-3 or TRBV12-4 and TRBJ2-1, with 8 bases fitting TRBD2. The CDR3 runs to 15 residues. The CDR3: CASSFPPTSASEQSF. As DNA, the CDR3 is TGTGCCAGCAGTTTCCCGCCGACTAGCGCTAGTGAGCAGTCCTTC.

CDR3 bases: TGTGCCAGCAGTCCCCAGCTCGCCAAAGAGACCCAGTACTTC. This gives the protein CASSPQLAKETQYF. The V gene is TRBV9, the J gene TRBJ2-5; D is ambiguous. The germline V and J ends were trimmed by 5 bases and 3 bases, with 14 bases remaining between them. Germline V gives CDR1 SGDLS, CDR2 YYNGEE. The CDR3 is 14 amino acids.

This clonotype showed up many times. The chain joins TRBV28 to TRBJ2-5, with TRBD1 identical over 11 bases. There are 16 residues in the CDR3. Germline V CDR1 and CDR2: MDHEN, SYDVKM. V was clipped by 6 bases and J by 5 bases; unmatched bases: 11. This chain's CDR3 is CASRSPGTGGRETQYF. The DNA of the CDR3 is TGTGCCAGCAGGTCACCCGGGACAGGGGGTAGGGAGACCCAGTACTTC.

This clonotype appeared many times. The chain is built from TRBV6-1 and TRBJ2-5; 7 positions agree with TRBD2. The CDR3 covers 13 residues. The trim removed 6 bases at V and 5 bases at J, leaving 6 bases unmatched. CDR1 is MNHNS, CDR2 SASEGT, per germline. The CDR3 is CASRKRGSETQYF. In DNA form, the CDR3 reads TGTGCCAGCAGAAAGCGGGGTAGCGAGACCCAGTACTTC.